Sequencing of this T cell receptor (beta chain) was carried out in a study of cytomegalovirus exposure and HLA in healthy donors. Trimming cost V 4 bases and J 0 bases; bases outside gene matches: 5. Germline lookup yields CDR1 MDHEN and CDR2 SYDVKM. The CDR3 consists of 16 residues. In the PCR, 60 Vbeta and 13 Jbeta primers were used. Assay used: immunoSEQ multiplex PCR; TCRdb lists only in-frame clones, some missing. The table includes fewer than 250,000 clones, about 85% detected once. The TCR was taken from a boy aged 2-15 years in good health and CMV-seronegative. Sequences were obtained from PBMCs. The chain employs TRBV28 and TRBJ2-5; TRBD1 matches 10 bases. The CDR3 nucleotides are TGTGCCAGCAGTTCCGGACAGGGGGTTTACCAAGAGACCCAGTACTTC. As protein: CASSSGQGVYQETQYF.